Listed below are T cell receptor beta chains from one sample, sequenced in a study of T cells in Graves' hyperthyroidism and ophthalmopathy. One entry per CDR3 protein, called by TCRdb with MiXCR from the multiplex PCR reads. The sample holds about 290,000 distinct CDR3 sequences, around 13% seen once. The material sequenced was blood. These receptors all stem from a woman in her 40s with Graves' hyperthyroidism. The CDR3 runs from the conserved cysteine through the conserved F or W. Fields, in order: J gene, V gene, clone size, D gene, CDR3 DNA, CDR3 protein. The D gene is left open where the match is weak. The size field is filled for only some rows; it gives once, few, many or a size class.

>TRBJ2-5|TRBV28|many|-
TGTGCCAGCAGTGCTTCGGCACAAGAGACCCAGTACTTC
CASSASAQETQYF
>TRBJ2-7|TRBV7-9|many|TRBD1
TGTGCCAGCAGCATTCAGGGGGCAATCTACGAGCAGTACTTC
CASSIQGAIYEQYF
>TRBJ1-5|TRBV11-2|many|TRBD1
TGTGCCAGCAGCCGCCGGACAGGGGAGGATCAGCCCCAGCATTTT
CASSRRTGEDQPQHF
>TRBJ1-1|TRBV6-1|-|-
TGTGCCAGCGCGGGACTTTTTGAAGCTTTCTTT
CASAGLFEAFF
>TRBJ2-4|TRBV20-1|many|-
TGCAGTGCTAGAGAAGGGAACGGGTTGCGGAGGAACATTCAGTACTTC
CSAREGNGLRRNIQYF
>TRBJ2-1|TRBV24-1|-|TRBD2
TGTGCCAACAGTGATTCCCAGCCTGTCCCAGGGAGGGGCTCCTACAATGAGCAGTTCTTC
CANSDSQPVPGRGSYNEQFF
>TRBJ1-5|TRBV4-1|few|-
TGCGCCAGCAGCCAAGCCAGTTATGGCAATCAGCCCCAGCATTTT
CASSQASYGNQPQHF
>TRBJ1-6|TRBV3-1|-|-
TGTGCCAGCAGCTGGACGGGTAATTCACCCCTCCACTTT
CASSWTGNSPLHF
>TRBJ2-2|TRBV24-1|few|TRBD2
TGTGCCACCAGTGACCGGTGGGGGGGGAACACCGGGGAGCTGTTTTTT
CATSDRWGGNTGELFF
>TRBJ2-5|TRBV7-2|many|-
TGTGCCAGCAGCACTATGACTAGGGGAGAGACCCAGTACTTC
CASSTMTRGETQYF
>TRBJ2-1|TRBV7-8|many|-
TGTGCCAGCAGCTTACGTTTGGGGGTTAGGGGTGAGCAGTTCTTC
CASSLRLGVRGEQFF
>TRBJ1-4|TRBV7-8|-|-
TGTGCCAGCAGCCCCCAACCTGAAAAACTGTTTTTT
CASSPQPEKLFF
>TRBJ1-1|TRBV28|many|TRBD1
TGTGCCAGCAGTTTAATACCCGACAGGGCTGAAGCTTTCTTT
CASSLIPDRAEAFF
>TRBJ1-5|TRBV2|many|-
TGTGCCAGCAGTGAATGGGGGGATCAGCCCCAGCATTTT
CASSEWGDQPQHF
>TRBJ1-5|TRBV29-1|-|-
TGCAGCGTTGTGGGTGCGAGGGCGGGACGAAGCAATCAGCCCCAGCATTTT
CSVVGARAGRSNQPQHF
>TRBJ1-1|TRBV29-1|many|-
TGCAGCGTTGGGTTGAACACTGAAGCTTTCTTT
CSVGLNTEAFF
>TRBJ2-7|TRBV12-3/TRBV12-4|many|-
TGTGCCAGCAGTTTCGGACTGGGGTCCTACGAGCAGTACTTC
CASSFGLGSYEQYF
>TRBJ1-1|TRBV6-1|many|-
TGTGCCAGCGAGTCGAACACTGAAGCTTTCTTT
CASESNTEAFF
>TRBJ1-3|TRBV6-1|many|-
TGTGCCAGCACTAAACTGAACGGCGGAAACACCATATATTTT
CASTKLNGGNTIYF
>TRBJ2-3|TRBV12-3/TRBV12-4|once|-
-
CASSFYICSAREHGQGEDTQYF
>TRBJ1-5|TRBV19|few|TRBD1
TGTGCCAGTAAACCGGGACAGCAACCTAATCAGCCCCAGCATTTT
CASKPGQQPNQPQHF
>TRBJ2-5|TRBV7-8|few|-
TGTGTCAGCAGCTTACGGACTAACAAAGAGACCCAGTACTTC
CVSSLRTNKETQYF
>TRBJ1-1|TRBV29-1|many|-
TGCAGCGTTCAACGAAGACTGAACACTGAAGCTTTCTTT
CSVQRRLNTEAFF
>TRBJ1-1|TRBV6-1|many|TRBD1
TGTGCCAGCAGTAGGGACAGGGTGAACACTGAAGCTTTCTTT
CASSRDRVNTEAFF
>TRBJ2-7|TRBV19|few|-
TGTGCCAGTAGTTGGTTGAACGAGCAGTACTTC
CASSWLNEQYF
>TRBJ1-5|TRBV19|few|-
TGTGCCAGTAGTATATGGGGGGAGGGCAATCAGCCCCAGCATTTT
CASSIWGEGNQPQHF
>TRBJ1-4|TRBV20-1|many|-
TGCAGTTTACCGGACAGACGTAATGAAAAACTGTTTTTT
CSLPDRRNEKLFF
>TRBJ2-1|TRBV10-2|many|TRBD2
TGCGCCAGCAGGACACTAGCGGGCCCTGGCGGCTCCTACAATGAGCAGTTCTTC
CASRTLAGPGGSYNEQFF
>TRBJ2-7|TRBV7-3|-|TRBD1
TGTGCCAGCAGCCCCGGGACAGAAATTTACGAGCAGTACTTC
CASSPGTEIYEQYF
>TRBJ2-1|TRBV6-2/TRBV6-3|-|TRBD2
TGTGCCAGCAGCCAGACTAGCGGGAGTAGTGAGCAGTTCTTC
CASSQTSGSSEQFF
>TRBJ2-5|TRBV2|-|TRBD2
TGTGCCAGCAGACACGGACTAGCAGCCGGATCGGAGACCCAGTACTTC
CASRHGLAAGSETQYF
>TRBJ1-1|TRBV4-2|many|-
TGTGCCAGCAGCCGGACGGACATCAACACTGAAGCTTTCTTT
CASSRTDINTEAFF
>TRBJ2-3|TRBV3-1|-|TRBD1
TGTGCCAGCAGCCACCCAGGGGGATCTACGCAGTATTTT
CASSHPGGSTQYF
>TRBJ2-5|TRBV2|many|-
TGTGCCAGCAGACCGAACCAAGAGACCCAGTACTTC
CASRPNQETQYF
>TRBJ2-7|TRBV7-2|many|TRBD2
TGTGCCAGCTGCGGGGGTCCCTCCAGAGTGCAGTACTTC
CASCGGPSRVQYF
>TRBJ1-2|TRBV7-9|-|-
TGTGCCAGCAGCCAGGTTTTCTCACACTATGGCTACACCTTC
CASSQVFSHYGYTF
>TRBJ2-5|TRBV7-9|-|-
TGTGCCAGCAGCATGGAGGGGGGTTTCCAAGAGACCCAGTACTTC
CASSMEGGFQETQYF